This record looks at one TCR beta chain sequence and its context. Looked up from germline, CDR1 is MNHEY and CDR2 is SVGAGI. The CDR3 sequence is 15 residues long. J lost 7 bases, V lost 2 bases, and 5 bases had no gene match. The entry originates in a study of technical replicates of blood from a few donors. Only in-frame clones appear in the TCRdb table, and some are missing; sequencing was by immunoSEQ multiplex PCR. The table records under 100,000 clones, 94% of them present only once. The gene calls are TRBV6-5 and TRBJ2-7, with 13 nucleotides matching TRBD2. The sequenced material came from T cells isolated from PBMCs. The TCR comes from a human donor in good health. The CDR3 loop reads CASSYLGTSGNEQYF. CDR3 coding DNA: TGTGCCAGCAGTTACCTCGGGACTAGCGGGAATGAGCAGTACTTC.